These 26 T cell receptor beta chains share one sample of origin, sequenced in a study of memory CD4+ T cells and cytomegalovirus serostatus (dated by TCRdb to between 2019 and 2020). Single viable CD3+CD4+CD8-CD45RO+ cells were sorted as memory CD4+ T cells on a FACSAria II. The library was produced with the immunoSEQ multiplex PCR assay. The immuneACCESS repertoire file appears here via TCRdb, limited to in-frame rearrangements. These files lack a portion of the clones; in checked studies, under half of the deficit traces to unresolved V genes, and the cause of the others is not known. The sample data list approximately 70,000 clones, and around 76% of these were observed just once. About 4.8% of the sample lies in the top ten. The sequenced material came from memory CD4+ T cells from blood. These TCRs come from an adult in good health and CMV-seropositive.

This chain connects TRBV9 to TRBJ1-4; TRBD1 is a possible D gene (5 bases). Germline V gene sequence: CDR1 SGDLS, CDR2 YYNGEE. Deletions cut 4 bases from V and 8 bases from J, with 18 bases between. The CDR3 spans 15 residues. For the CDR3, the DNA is TGTGCCAGCAGCCCTTCCGGGGCCCAGCTAGAAAAACTGTTTTTT. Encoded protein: CASSPSGAQLEKLFF.

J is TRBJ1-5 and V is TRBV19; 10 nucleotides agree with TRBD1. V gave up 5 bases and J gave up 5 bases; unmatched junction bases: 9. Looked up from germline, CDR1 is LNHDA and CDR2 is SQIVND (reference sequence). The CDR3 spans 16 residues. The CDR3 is CASSSQTGGVDQPQHF. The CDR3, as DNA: TGTGCCAGTAGTTCCCAGACAGGGGGCGTCGATCAGCCCCAGCATTTT.

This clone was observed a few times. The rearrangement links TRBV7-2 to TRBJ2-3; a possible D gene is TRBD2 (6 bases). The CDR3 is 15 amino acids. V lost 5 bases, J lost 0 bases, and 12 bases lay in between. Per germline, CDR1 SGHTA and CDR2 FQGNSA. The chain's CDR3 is CASSPGLLSTDTQYF. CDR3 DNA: TGTGCCAGCAGCCCGGGACTCCTTAGCACAGATACGCAGTATTTT. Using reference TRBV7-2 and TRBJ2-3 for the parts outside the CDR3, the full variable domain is GAGVSQSPSNKVTEKGKDVELRCDPISGHTALYWYRQSLGQGLEFLIYFQGNSAPDKSGLPSDRFSAERTGGSVSTLTIQRTQQEDSAVYLCASSPGLLSTDTQYFGPGTRLTVL.

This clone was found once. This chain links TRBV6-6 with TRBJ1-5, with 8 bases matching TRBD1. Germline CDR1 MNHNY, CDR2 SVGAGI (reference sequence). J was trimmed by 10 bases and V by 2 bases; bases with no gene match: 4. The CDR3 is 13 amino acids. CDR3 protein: CASSYGGQEPQHF. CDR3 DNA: TGTGCCAGCAGTTACGGGGGACAGGAACCCCAGCATTTT.

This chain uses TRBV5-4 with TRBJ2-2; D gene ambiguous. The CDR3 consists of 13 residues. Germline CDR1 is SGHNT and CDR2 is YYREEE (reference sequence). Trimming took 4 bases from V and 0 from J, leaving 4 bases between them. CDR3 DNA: TGTGCCAGCAGCACATCGAACACCGGGGAGCTGTTTTTT. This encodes CASSTSNTGELFF.

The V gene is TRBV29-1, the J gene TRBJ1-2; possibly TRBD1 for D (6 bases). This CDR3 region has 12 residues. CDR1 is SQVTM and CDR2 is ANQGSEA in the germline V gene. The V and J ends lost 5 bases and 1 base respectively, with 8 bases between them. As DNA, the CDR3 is TGCAGCGTTCAGGGGTTTAACTATGGCTACACCTTC. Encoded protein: CSVQGFNYGYTF.

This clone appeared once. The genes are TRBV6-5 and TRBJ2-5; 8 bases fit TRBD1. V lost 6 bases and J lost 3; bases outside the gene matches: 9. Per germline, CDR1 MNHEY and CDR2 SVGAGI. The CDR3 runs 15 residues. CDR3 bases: TGTGCCAGCAGACCCGACAGGGGCAAGGAAGAGACCCAGTACTTC. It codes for CASRPDRGKEETQYF.

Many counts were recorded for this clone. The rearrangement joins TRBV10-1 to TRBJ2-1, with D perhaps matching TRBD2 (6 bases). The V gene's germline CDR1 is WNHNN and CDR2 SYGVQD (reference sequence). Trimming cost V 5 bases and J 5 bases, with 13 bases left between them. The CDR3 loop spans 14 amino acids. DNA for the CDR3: TGCGCCAGCAGTCAAGGACTACCTAACAATGAGCAGTTCTTC. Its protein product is CASSQGLPNNEQFF.

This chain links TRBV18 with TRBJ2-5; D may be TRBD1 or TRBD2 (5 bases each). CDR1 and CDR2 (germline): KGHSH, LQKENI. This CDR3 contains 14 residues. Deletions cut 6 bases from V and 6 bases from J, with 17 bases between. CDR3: CASSLAGREKTQYF. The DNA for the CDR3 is TGTGCCAGCTCCCTCGCGGGCAGGGAAAAGACCCAGTACTTC.

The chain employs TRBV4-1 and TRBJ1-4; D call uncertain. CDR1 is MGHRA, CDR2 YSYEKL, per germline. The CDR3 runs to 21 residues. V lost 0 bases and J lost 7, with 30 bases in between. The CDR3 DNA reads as TGCGCCAGCAGCCAAGACTACGTAAACTCAAGAAGGGCCGGAGAGGGTGAAAAACTGTTTTTT. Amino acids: CASSQDYVNSRRAGEGEKLFF.

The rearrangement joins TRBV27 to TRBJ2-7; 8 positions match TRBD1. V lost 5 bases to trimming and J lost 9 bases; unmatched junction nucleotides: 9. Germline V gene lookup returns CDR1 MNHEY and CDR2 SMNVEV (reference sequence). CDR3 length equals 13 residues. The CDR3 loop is CASSKPDRGGQYF. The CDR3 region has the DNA TGTGCCAGCAGTAAACCCGACAGGGGTGGGCAGTACTTC.

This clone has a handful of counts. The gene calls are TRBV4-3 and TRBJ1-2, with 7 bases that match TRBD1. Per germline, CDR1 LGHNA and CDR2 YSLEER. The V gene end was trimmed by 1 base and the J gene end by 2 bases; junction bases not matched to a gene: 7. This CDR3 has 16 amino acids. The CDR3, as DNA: TGCGCCAGCAGCCAAGCTAGGCAGGGGGTCAACTATGGCTACACCTTC. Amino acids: CASSQARQGVNYGYTF.

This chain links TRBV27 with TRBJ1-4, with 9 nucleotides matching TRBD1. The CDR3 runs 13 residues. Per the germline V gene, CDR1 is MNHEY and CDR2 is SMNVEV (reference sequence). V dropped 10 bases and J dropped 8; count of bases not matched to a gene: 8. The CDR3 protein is CAIGDRADEKLFF. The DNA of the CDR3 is TGTGCCATAGGGGACAGGGCTGACGAAAAACTGTTTTTT.

The CDR3 sequence: CASRLAGDEQFF. Here the CDR3 DNA reads TGTGCCAGCAGACTAGCGGGAGATGAGCAGTTCTTC. V usage is TRBV7-2 and J usage is TRBJ2-1, with 11 bases identical to TRBD2. The germline gives CDR1 SGHTA, CDR2 FQGNSA. CDR3 length equals 12 residues. V was clipped by 6 bases and J by 8 bases; unmatched bases: 0.

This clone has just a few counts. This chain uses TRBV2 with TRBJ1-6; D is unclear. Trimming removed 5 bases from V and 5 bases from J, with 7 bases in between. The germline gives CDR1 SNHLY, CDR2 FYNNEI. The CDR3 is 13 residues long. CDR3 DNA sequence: TGTGCCAGCAGTCCAGGAGATAATTCACCCCTCCACTTT. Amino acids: CASSPGDNSPLHF.

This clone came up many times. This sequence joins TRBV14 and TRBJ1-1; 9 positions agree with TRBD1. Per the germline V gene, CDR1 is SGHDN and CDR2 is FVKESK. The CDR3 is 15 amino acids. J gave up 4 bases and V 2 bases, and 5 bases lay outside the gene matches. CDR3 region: CASSQPRTGATEAFF. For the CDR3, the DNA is TGTGCCAGCAGCCAACCCCGGACAGGGGCCACTGAAGCTTTCTTT.

The CDR3 here is CASSLGHLTEAFF. The CDR3 region has the DNA TGTGCCAGCAGCCTCGGACACCTTACTGAAGCTTTCTTT. This chain connects TRBV7-6 to TRBJ1-1, with a tentative D call TRBD1 (5 bases). Trimming pared 5 bases from V and 5 bases from J, leaving 12 bases between. This CDR3 comprises 13 residues. CDR1 is SGHVS and CDR2 is FNYEAQ in the germline V gene.

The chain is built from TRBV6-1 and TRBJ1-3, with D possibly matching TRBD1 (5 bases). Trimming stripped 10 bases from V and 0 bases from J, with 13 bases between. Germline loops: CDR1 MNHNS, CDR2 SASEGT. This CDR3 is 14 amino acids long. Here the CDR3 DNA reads TGTGCCACCCTGGGAGGGGACTCTGGAAACACCATATATTTT. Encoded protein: CATLGGDSGNTIYF.

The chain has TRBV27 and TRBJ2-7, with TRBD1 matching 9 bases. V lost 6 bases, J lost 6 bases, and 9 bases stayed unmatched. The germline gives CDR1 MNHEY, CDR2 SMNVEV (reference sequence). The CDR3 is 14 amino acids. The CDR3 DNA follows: TGTGCCAGCAGCCCGGGACAGGGTGTCCCCGAGCAGTACTTC. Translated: CASSPGQGVPEQYF.

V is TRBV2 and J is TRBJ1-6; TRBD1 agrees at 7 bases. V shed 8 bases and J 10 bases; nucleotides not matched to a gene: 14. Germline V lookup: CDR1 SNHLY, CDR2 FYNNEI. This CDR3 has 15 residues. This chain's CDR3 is CASHLLTGPLSPLHF. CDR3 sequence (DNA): TGTGCCAGCCATCTCCTGACAGGGCCTCTCTCACCCCTCCACTTT.

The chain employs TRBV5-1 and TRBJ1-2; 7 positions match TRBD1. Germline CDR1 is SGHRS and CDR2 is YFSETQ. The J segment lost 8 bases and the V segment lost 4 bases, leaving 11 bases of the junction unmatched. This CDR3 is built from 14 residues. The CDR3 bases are TGCGCCAGCAGCCCAATCCGGGACAGCCAGGGCTACACCTTC. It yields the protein CASSPIRDSQGYTF.

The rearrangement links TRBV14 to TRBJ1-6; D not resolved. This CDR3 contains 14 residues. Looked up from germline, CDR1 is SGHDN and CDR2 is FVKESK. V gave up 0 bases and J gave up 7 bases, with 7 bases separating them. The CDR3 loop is CASSQDLLNSPLHF. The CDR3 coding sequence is TGTGCCAGCAGCCAAGATCTGTTAAATTCACCCCTCCACTTT.

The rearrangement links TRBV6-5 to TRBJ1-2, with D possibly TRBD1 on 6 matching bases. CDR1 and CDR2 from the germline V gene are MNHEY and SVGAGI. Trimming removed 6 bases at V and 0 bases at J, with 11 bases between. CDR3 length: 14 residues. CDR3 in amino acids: CASRGHQSNYGYTF. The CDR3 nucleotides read TGTGCCAGCAGGGGACATCAGTCTAACTATGGCTACACCTTC.

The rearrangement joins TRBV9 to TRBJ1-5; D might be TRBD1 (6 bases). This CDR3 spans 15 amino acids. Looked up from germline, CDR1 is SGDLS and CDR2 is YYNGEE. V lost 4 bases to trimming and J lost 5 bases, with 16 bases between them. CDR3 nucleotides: TGTGCCAGCAGCCCCACGGACAGTATGGATCAGCCCCAGCATTTT. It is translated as CASSPTDSMDQPQHF.

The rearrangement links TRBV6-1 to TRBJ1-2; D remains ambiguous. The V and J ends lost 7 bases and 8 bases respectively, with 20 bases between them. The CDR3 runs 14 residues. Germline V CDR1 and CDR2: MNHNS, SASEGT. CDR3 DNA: TGTGCCAGCACCCCCCGGGGTTCGGTAGGAGGCTACACCTTC. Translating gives CASTPRGSVGGYTF.

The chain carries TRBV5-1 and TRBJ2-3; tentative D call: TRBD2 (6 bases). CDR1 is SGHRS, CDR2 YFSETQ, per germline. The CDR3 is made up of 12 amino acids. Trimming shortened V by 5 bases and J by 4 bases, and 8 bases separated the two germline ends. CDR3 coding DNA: TGCGCCAGCAGGACTAGGGCAGATACGCAGTATTTT. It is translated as CASRTRADTQYF.